This T cell receptor beta chain is drawn from a study of T-cell reconstitution after alpha-beta-depleted transplantation in children. The CDR3 is 15 amino acids. The germline gives CDR1 SGHTA, CDR2 FQGNSA. V lost 5 bases, J lost 7 bases, and 7 bases stayed unmatched. Unique molecular identifiers were incorporated when the TCRbeta library was constructed. TCRdb processed the PCR reads anew with MiXCR; each CDR3 protein has one entry. The table lists about 370,000 distinct CDR3 sequences, about a fifth of them singletons. This receptor was obtained from a human donor who donated a stem cell graft to a child with acute myeloid leukemia. The sequencing here drew on PBMCs from the stem cell graft donor, taken from the stem cell graft. The chain joins TRBV7-2 to TRBJ2-2; the match to TRBD2 covers 10 bases. The DNA of the CDR3 is TGTGCCAGCAGCCAGAGCGGGAGGGCCGTCGGGGAGCTGTTTTTT. It specifies CASSQSGRAVGELFF.